This T cell receptor (beta chain) was sequenced during a study of cytotoxic CD8 clonotypes in ibrutinib-treated CLL. Study-wide background: Results showed about 24 partial and 2 complete responses; following median about 68 months, roughly 15 remained remitted, about 12 advanced.

General observations from the study: Baseline clonality, above age-matched healthy donor levels, tracked circulating CD8+ T-cell counts. Sustained-remission and progressing patients diverged in sampling times.

The CDR3 loop spans 16 amino acids. Losses at the gene ends were 5 bases for V and 6 bases for J; bases not matched to a gene: 9. Germline values: CDR1 LGHNA, CDR2 YNFKEQ. Only a few counts were recorded for this clone. The antigen is undetermined. The planned depth of sequencing spanned 1 in 200,000 to 1 in 1 million T cells. The repertoire was sequenced with immunoSEQ multiplex PCR; TCRdb's copy has only in-frame clones and lacks some. The sample records over 7,000 clones, under 85% being singletons. The sequences come from PBMCs, collected before ibrutinib treatment. This receptor was taken from a human donor with chronic lymphocytic leukemia. The chain combines TRBV4-2 with TRBJ2-1, with 11 bases that match TRBD2. CDR3 protein: CASSATSSGRTNEQFF. CDR3 in DNA: TGTGCCAGCAGCGCAACCTCTAGCGGGAGGACCAATGAGCAGTTCTTC.